This T cell receptor beta chain derives from a study of control samples from healthy donors and cancer patients. After removal of 2 bases from V and 2 bases from J, the junction contained 9 bases not matched to a gene. This CDR3 is 17 amino acids long. CDR1 is MNHEY, CDR2 SMNVEV, per germline (reference sequence). Libraries were prepared by immunoSEQ multiplex PCR; TCRdb keeps only in-frame clonotypes and omits some of them. The table has fewer than 60,000 clones, 65% to 90% seen once. Sequences were obtained from PBMCs. The TCR originated in a woman aged 45-60 years with lung cancer. This chain joins TRBV27 and TRBJ1-2, with 9 bases matching TRBD1. The DNA for the CDR3 is TGTGCCAGCAGTTTACGCCGTCCCGGGACAGGGAACTATGGCTACACCTTC. Its translation: CASSLRRPGTGNYGYTF.